The source of this T cell receptor beta chain is a study of T cell responses to AZD1222 COVID-19 vaccine. The study's findings and limits: At baseline, seropositivity was found in only a handful of AZD1222 recipients. White British people made up most donors, females outnumbered males, and clonal diversity was possibly underestimated. Spike-specific TCRs gained breadth and depth after people received two AZD1222 doses. CD4 TCRs covered the whole spike, strongest at regions 160-218 and 743-854.

Germline-derived CDR1 and CDR2 are GTSNPN and SVGIG (reference sequence). Deletions cut 1 base from V and 9 bases from J, with 13 bases between. The CDR3 totals 13 residues. TCRdb's table, derived via immunoSEQ multiplex PCR, lists solely in-frame clones and lacks some. The sample lists roughly 130,000 clones, 90% to 95% seen once, with under 3.5% in the top ten. Note on this clone: As yet, its antigen is unknown.

The source is an adult in good health. The source material was peripheral blood, sampled on day 0 of AZD1222 vaccination. The rearrangement joins TRBV30 to TRBJ1-5; D call uncertain. CDR3 amino acids: CAWSGGGLGPQHF. The CDR3 DNA sequence: TGTGCCTGGAGTGGTGGCGGTCTGGGGCCCCAGCATTTT.